Listed below are T cell receptor beta chains from one sample, sequenced in a study of T cells in Graves' hyperthyroidism and ophthalmopathy. TCRdb ran MiXCR on the multiplex PCR reads and lists one entry per CDR3 protein. The data show around 340,000 distinct CDR3 sequences, roughly 20% seen once. The sample was blood. The receptor source for this set is a woman between 40 and 50 years old with Graves' ophthalmopathy. The CDR3 runs from the conserved cysteine through the conserved F or W. D genes are given only for firm matches. Clone sizes are given selectively: once, few, many, or a class where the clone is expanded.

v_gene	d_gene	j_gene	abundance	len	CDR3aa	CDR3nt
TRBV7-2	NA	TRBJ2-2	many	15	CASSLGSGITGELFF	TGTGCCAGCAGCTTAGGTTCAGGGATCACCGGGGAGCTGTTTTTT
TRBV19	TRBD2	TRBJ2-2	many	15	CASRAGAGNTGELFF	TGTGCCAGTAGAGCGGGAGCGGGTAATACCGGGGAGCTGTTTTTT
TRBV5-1	NA	TRBJ2-2	NA	17	CASSLVGPAFIGGELFF	TGCGCCAGCAGCTTGGTGGGCCCAGCCTTTATTGGCGGGGAGCTGTTTTTT
TRBV6-5	TRBD2	TRBJ2-5	NA	15	CASSWAVAGQETQYF	TGTGCCAGCAGTTGGGCGGTAGCGGGACAAGAGACCCAGTACTTC
TRBV4-1	TRBD1	TRBJ2-7	many	13	CASSHGTDYEQYF	TGCGCCAGCAGCCACGGGACAGACTACGAGCAGTACTTC
TRBV6-1	TRBD1	TRBJ1-5	many	16	CASSPGQSVPSQPQHF	TGTGCCAGCAGCCCGGGACAGTCCGTGCCGAGTCAGCCCCAGCATTTT
TRBV19	NA	TRBJ1-2	many	15	CASSIEPTRDYGYTF	TGTGCCAGTAGTATAGAGCCGACAAGGGACTATGGCTACACCTTC
TRBV19	NA	TRBJ1-1	many	12	CASSVTGIEAFF	TGTGCCAGTAGTGTAACAGGGATTGAAGCTTTCTTT
TRBV5-5	NA	TRBJ1-4	many	13	CASSFYTTEKLFF	TGTGCCAGCAGCTTTTATACTACCGAAAAACTGTTTTTT
TRBV12-5	TRBD2	TRBJ2-2	many	16	CASGLSTSGYTGELFF	TGTGCTAGTGGTTTATCTACTAGCGGATACACCGGGGAGCTGTTTTTT
TRBV27	NA	TRBJ2-3	NA	16	CASSSELADITDTQYF	TGTGCCAGCAGTTCCGAGCTAGCAGATATCACAGATACGCAGTATTTT
TRBV10-3	NA	TRBJ2-2	many	14	CAISGQDNTGELFF	TGTGCCATCAGTGGACAGGATAACACCGGGGAGCTGTTTTTT
TRBV28	TRBD1	TRBJ1-2	many	14	CASSLLQGVHGYTF	TGTGCCAGCAGTTTACTTCAGGGGGTGCATGGCTACACCTTC
TRBV7-3	NA	TRBJ2-7	many	11	CASTPPGLQYF	TGTGCCAGCACCCCCCCGGGCCTACAGTACTTC
TRBV12-3/TRBV12-4	NA	TRBJ1-5	NA	15	CASSLQTGLNQPQHF	TGTGCCAGCAGTCTCCAGACAGGCCTCAATCAGCCCCAGCATTTT
TRBV7-2	TRBD1	TRBJ1-3	many	16	CASSDEQGAPGNTIYF	TGTGCCAGCAGCGATGAACAGGGGGCGCCAGGAAACACCATATATTTT
TRBV19	NA	TRBJ1-5	many	15	CASSGGGKSNQPQHF	TGTGCCAGTAGCGGTGGGGGGAAATCCAATCAGCCCCAGCATTTT
TRBV7-8	NA	TRBJ2-7	many	14	CASSHRGTIYEQYF	TGTGCCAGCAGCCACCGGGGGACGATCTACGAGCAGTACTTC
TRBV19	NA	TRBJ1-1	many	14	CASSVQGRATEAFF	TGTGCCAGTAGTGTACAGGGTCGGGCCACTGAAGCTTTCTTT
TRBV6-2/TRBV6-3	NA	TRBJ2-3	many	19	CASSYSVWSRGSSTDTQYF	TGTGCCAGCAGTTACTCGGTCTGGAGCCGGGGATCTAGCACAGATACGCAGTATTTT
TRBV6-1	TRBD1	TRBJ1-2	many	15	CASIKRGQGDYGYTF	TGTGCCAGCATCAAACGGGGACAGGGTGATTATGGCTACACCTTC
TRBV12-3/TRBV12-4	NA	TRBJ2-3	NA	16	CASRLTTSLRTDTQYF	TGTGCCAGCAGGCTGACCACCTCCCTGAGAACAGATACGCAGTATTTT
TRBV3-1	NA	TRBJ2-2	many	13	CASSQLGGGELFF	TGTGCCAGCAGCCAATTGGGAGGGGGCGAACTGTTTTTT
TRBV24-1	NA	TRBJ1-1	few	15	CATSDPGHGNTEAFF	TGTGCCACCAGTGATCCGGGACACGGGAACACTGAAGCTTTCTTT
TRBV3-1	TRBD1	TRBJ2-4	few	15	CASSRGTGSQNIQYF	TGTGCCAGCAGCCGGGGGACAGGTTCCCAAAACATTCAGTACTTC
TRBV12-3/TRBV12-4	TRBD1	TRBJ2-5	many	15	CASSLWTGVGETQYF	TGTGCCAGCAGTTTATGGACAGGGGTAGGGGAGACCCAGTACTTC
TRBV2	NA	TRBJ2-7	many	13	CASSELRAGEQYF	TGTGCCAGCAGTGAATTGAGGGCGGGGGAGCAGTACTTC
TRBV6-2/TRBV6-3	TRBD1	TRBJ1-5	few	18	CASSKRDRRLVRNQPQHF	TGTGCCAGCTCGAAACGGGACAGACGGCTGGTACGCAATCAGCCCCAGCATTTT
TRBV12-3/TRBV12-4	NA	TRBJ2-5	once	14	CASSWTPHQETQYF	TGTGCCAGCAGTTGGACCCCCCACCAAGAGACCCAGTACTTC
TRBV6-1	NA	TRBJ2-5	many	13	CASSERRRETQYF	TGTGCCAGCAGTGAAAGGCGGAGGGAGACCCAGTACTTC
TRBV12-3/TRBV12-4	TRBD1	TRBJ1-1	NA	19	CASSSITTRNKNRGREAFF	TGTGCCAGCAGTTCGATAACCACCAGGAACAAAAACAGGGGGCGCGAAGCTTTCTTT
TRBV28	NA	TRBJ2-7	NA	14	CASSLISRSYEQYF	TGTGCCAGCAGTTTGATCTCCCGCTCCTACGAGCAGTACTTC
TRBV5-1	TRBD2	TRBJ2-7	many	15	CASSLTGTSGTGQYF	TGCGCCAGCAGCTTAACCGGGACTAGCGGCACTGGGCAGTACTTC
TRBV30	TRBD2	TRBJ2-2	many	16	CAWSVGLAVNTGELFF	TGTGCCTGGAGTGTAGGACTAGCAGTTAACACCGGGGAGCTGTTTTTT
TRBV6-1	NA	TRBJ2-7	many	16	CASSVLSGGKTYEQYF	TGTGCCAGCAGTGTCTTAAGCGGCGGGAAAACGTACGAGCAGTACTTC
TRBV2	NA	TRBJ2-2	many	14	CASSVVLGTGELFF	TGTGCCAGCAGTGTTGTACTAGGAACCGGGGAGCTGTTTTTT
TRBV29-1	TRBD1	TRBJ1-2	many	13	CSVASSRGHGYTF	TGCAGCGTTGCGTCCTCCAGGGGGCATGGCTACACCTTC
TRBV6-2/TRBV6-3	TRBD1	TRBJ1-5	many	18	CASSYSGQGAWSNQPQHF	TGTGCCAGCAGTTACAGCGGACAGGGGGCTTGGAGCAATCAGCCCCAGCATTTT
TRBV27	NA	TRBJ1-2	many	15	CASRDTGGRDYGYTF	TGTGCCAGCAGGGATACAGGCGGGAGGGACTATGGCTACACCTTC
TRBV28	NA	TRBJ1-1	many	15	CASRKAELGYLGAFF	TGTGCCAGCAGAAAAGCAGAGTTGGGGTATCTCGGAGCTTTCTTT
TRBV29-1	TRBD1	TRBJ1-1	many	12	CSGDRGSTEAFF	TGCAGCGGAGACAGGGGTTCGACTGAAGCTTTCTTT
TRBV30	NA	TRBJ1-1	many	12	CAWSPGNTEAFF	TGTGCCTGGAGTCCCGGGAACACTGAAGCTTTCTTT
TRBV27	NA	TRBJ2-7	many	16	CASSLRGEVAGYEQYF	TGTGCCAGCAGTTTAAGGGGTGAAGTGGCGGGCTACGAGCAGTACTTC
TRBV28	NA	TRBJ2-2	many	20	CASSLIVWLGSRQYTGELFF	TGTGCCAGCAGTTTAATCGTGTGGTTGGGCAGTCGCCAATACACCGGGGAGCTGTTTTTT
TRBV28	TRBD2	TRBJ2-5	many	15	CASGTSGRYQETQYF	TGTGCCAGCGGAACTAGCGGGCGGTACCAAGAGACCCAGTACTTC
TRBV20-1	NA	TRBJ1-5	many	15	CSAADRKKLNQPQHF	TGCAGTGCTGCTGACAGGAAAAAACTCAATCAGCCCCAGCATTTT
TRBV28	NA	TRBJ1-5	many	15	CASSLVSTGNQPQHF	TGTGCCAGCAGTTTAGTCAGCACAGGAAATCAGCCCCAGCATTTT
TRBV28	NA	TRBJ1-2	many	14	CASRRLGTNYGYTF	TGTGCCAGCCGGCGTTTAGGGACTAACTATGGCTACACCTTC
TRBV6-5	TRBD2	TRBJ2-7	once	13	CASNLAGGHEQYF	TGTGCCAGCAATTTAGCGGGAGGGCACGAGCAGTACTTC
TRBV5-5	TRBD1	TRBJ2-7	many	14	CASSRWTGLNEQYF	TGTGCCAGCAGCAGATGGACAGGGTTGAACGAGCAGTACTTC
TRBV6-2/TRBV6-3	NA	TRBJ1-3	many	13	CASSRTDGNTIYF	TGTGCCAGCAGTCGGACAGACGGAAACACCATATATTTT
TRBV6-5	TRBD1	TRBJ1-1	many	14	CASGKMGDSTEAFF	TGTGCCAGCGGAAAGATGGGGGACAGCACTGAAGCTTTCTTT
TRBV11-2	NA	TRBJ1-5	many	14	CASSLAGRNQPQHF	TGTGCCAGCAGCTTAGCAGGACGCAATCAGCCCCAGCATTTT
TRBV28	NA	TRBJ1-2	many	14	CAGSFPGSNYGYTF	TGTGCCGGCAGTTTTCCGGGCTCTAACTATGGCTACACCTTC
TRBV20-1	NA	TRBJ1-1	NA	12	CSACRADTEAFF	TGCAGTGCGTGCAGGGCGGACACTGAAGCTTTCTTT
TRBV2	TRBD1	TRBJ2-5	NA	14	CASSLLDRTETQYF	TGTGCCAGCAGTTTACTGGACAGGACGGAGACCCAGTACTTC
TRBV28	NA	TRBJ1-1	many	16	CASSFPKGWKDTEAFF	TGTGCCAGCAGTTTTCCTAAGGGATGGAAGGACACTGAAGCTTTCTTT
TRBV20-1	NA	TRBJ1-2	many	12	CSARGHIYGYTF	TGCAGTGCTAGAGGCCACATCTATGGCTACACCTTC
TRBV6-5	TRBD2	TRBJ2-5	many	17	CASSYRTSGSLQETQYF	TGTGCCAGCAGTTATCGAACTAGCGGGAGTCTCCAAGAGACCCAGTACTTC
TRBV12-3/TRBV12-4	NA	TRBJ1-2	NA	13	CASTPSGSGGYTF	TGTGCCAGCACTCCTTCTGGGTCGGGTGGCTACACCTTC